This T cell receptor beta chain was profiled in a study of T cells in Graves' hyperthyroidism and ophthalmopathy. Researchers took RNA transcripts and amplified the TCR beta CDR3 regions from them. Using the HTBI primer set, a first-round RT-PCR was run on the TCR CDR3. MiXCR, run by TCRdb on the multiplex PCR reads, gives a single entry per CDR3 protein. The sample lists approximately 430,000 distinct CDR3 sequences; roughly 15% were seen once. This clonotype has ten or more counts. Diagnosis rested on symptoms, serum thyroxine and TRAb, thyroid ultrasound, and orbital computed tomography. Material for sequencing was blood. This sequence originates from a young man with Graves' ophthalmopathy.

Here the CDR3 DNA reads TGTGCCAGCTCCAACGGCCGGGGCGGTCTCACAGATACGCAGTATTTT. Its translation: CASSNGRGGLTDTQYF. The genes are TRBV6-1 and TRBJ2-3, with D perhaps assigned TRBD1 or TRBD2 (5 bases each). V was trimmed by 8 bases and J by 2 bases, leaving 20 bases between them. Per germline, CDR1 MNHNS and CDR2 SASEGT. CDR3 size: 16 residues.